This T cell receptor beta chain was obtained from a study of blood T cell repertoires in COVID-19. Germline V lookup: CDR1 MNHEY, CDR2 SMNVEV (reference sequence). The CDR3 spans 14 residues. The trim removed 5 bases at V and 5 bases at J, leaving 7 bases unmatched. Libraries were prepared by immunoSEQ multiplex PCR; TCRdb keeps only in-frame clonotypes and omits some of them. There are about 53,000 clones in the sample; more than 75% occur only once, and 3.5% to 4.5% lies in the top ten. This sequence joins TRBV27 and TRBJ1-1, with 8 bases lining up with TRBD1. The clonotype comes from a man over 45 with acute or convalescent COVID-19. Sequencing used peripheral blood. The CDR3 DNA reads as TGTGCCAGCAGTACAAAAAACAGGGGGACTGAAGCTTTCTTT. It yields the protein CASSTKNRGTEAFF.